This T cell receptor (beta chain) was sequenced for a study of molecular identifiers for immune sequencing clone quantification. Of note for this clonotype: Its antigen is as yet unknown.

As previously described, bulk TCR libraries were made using listed TCR primers. Each CDR3 protein is one row after TCRdb ran MiXCR on the PCR reads. The repertoire holds hundreds of thousands of distinct CDR3 sequences, with over 20% as singletons. General study points: A shared barcode on identical TCR molecules could lead to underestimated sizes for highly expanded clones. Approximately 910,000 naive cells reportedly did not prevent detection of spiked Jurkat TCR RNA from one cell.

Sorting recovered naive CD8 T cells on a CD8+CD4-CCR7+CD45RA+ profile. This TCR was sampled from a human donor in good health. Some libraries in this study had Jurkat cell RNA spiked in. Sequences were obtained from naive CD8+ T cells from blood, with Jurkat cell RNA spiked in. Subset meaning: FACS-sorted CD8+CD4-CCR7+CD45RA+ naive T cells.

Written as DNA, the CDR3 is TGCAGTGCTTTTCTCGGGGAGGGTGTGCGCACAGATACGCAGTATTTT. This codes for CSAFLGEGVRTDTQYF. V usage is TRBV20-1 and J usage is TRBJ2-3; 7 bases align to TRBD2. Germline V lookup: CDR1 DFQATT, CDR2 SNEGSKA (reference sequence). The CDR3 is made up of 16 amino acids. Unmatched junction bases numbered 12, after V lost 5 bases and J lost 1 base.